The 17 T cell receptor beta chains listed next were all sequenced from one sample in a study of shared T cell receptors in the human thymus. The protocol was immunoSEQ multiplex PCR, while the TCRdb copy is restricted to in-frame clones and leaves out a portion. The sample lists some 700,000 clones; 88% were seen once. This sample was also put to use in a study of human thymus T cells.

Sequenced sample: thymocytes. Source of these receptors: a boy under two years old with a congenital heart defect.

The J gene is TRBJ2-5, the V gene TRBV4-2, with 9 bases matching TRBD1. Per germline, CDR1 LGHNA and CDR2 YNFKEQ. CDR3 length: 15 amino acids. V dropped 3 bases and J dropped 2; count of bases not matched to a gene: 4. CDR3 region: CASSQGTGRQETQYF. In nucleotides, the CDR3 is TGTGCCAGCAGCCAGGGGACAGGGCGACAAGAGACCCAGTACTTC.

In this sample, this clone turned up once. J is TRBJ2-7 and V is TRBV29-1, with 9 positions matching TRBD1. The V gene's germline CDR1 is SQVTM and CDR2 ANQGSEA. V lost 4 bases, J lost 4 bases, and 5 bases stayed unmatched. The CDR3 covers 13 residues. As DNA, the CDR3 is TGCAGCGTTGCGGACAGGGGAGGGTACGAGCAGTACTTC. Translated, it gives CSVADRGGYEQYF.

This rearrangement joins TRBV4-1 to TRBJ1-1; D not resolved. V shed 0 bases and J shed 6 bases, with 11 bases lying between them. CDR1 is MGHRA, CDR2 YSYEKL, per germline. The CDR3 runs to 14 residues. CDR3 amino acids: CASSQEEVRAEAFF. In nucleotides, the CDR3 is TGCGCCAGCAGCCAAGAGGAGGTGAGGGCTGAAGCTTTCTTT.

The rearrangement links TRBV5-1 to TRBJ2-7; 8 bases are a match to TRBD2. This CDR3 is 15 amino acids long. Trimming at V came to 3 bases and at J to 0 bases, leaving 5 bases not matched to a gene. Germline CDR1 reads SGHRS; CDR2 reads YFSETQ. The CDR3 sequence is CASSWGSGSSYEQYF. CDR3 in DNA: TGCGCCAGCAGCTGGGGAAGCGGGAGCTCCTACGAGCAGTACTTC. Full variable domain (remainder filled in from reference TRBV5-1 and TRBJ2-7): KAGVTQTPRYLIKTRGQQVTLSCSPISGHRSVSWYQQTPGQGLQFLFEYFSETQRNKGNFPGRFSGRQFSNSRSEMNVSTLELGDSALYLCASSWGSGSSYEQYFGPGTRLTVT.

The chain employs TRBV11-2 and TRBJ2-3; 8 bases are shared with TRBD1. The CDR3 has 11 residues. Germline-derived CDR1 and CDR2 are SGHAT and FQNNGV. V trimming: 8 bases; J trimming: 6 bases; junction bases outside the gene matches: 1. The CDR3 is CASQGADTQYF. The DNA of the CDR3 is TGTGCCAGCCAGGGGGCGGATACGCAGTATTTT.

This rearrangement joins TRBV28 to TRBJ2-5, with D possibly being TRBD2 (6 bases). Germline lookup yields CDR1 MDHEN and CDR2 SYDVKM. The CDR3 is made up of 16 amino acids. Trimming removed 3 bases at V and 3 bases at J, with 17 bases between. For the CDR3, the DNA is TGTGCCAGCAGTTTCGAGACTAGACTTAGGAAAGAGACCCAGTACTTC. Its translation is CASSFETRLRKETQYF. The variable domain in full, completed from reference TRBV28 and TRBJ2-5, reads DVKVTQSSRYLVKRTGEKVFLECVQDMDHENMFWYRQDPGLGLRLIYFSYDVKMKEKGDIPEGYSVSREKKERFSLILESASTNQTSMYLCASSFETRLRKETQYFGPGTRLLVL.

The J gene is TRBJ2-5, the V gene TRBV9; 9 nucleotides line up with TRBD1. V lost 0 bases and J lost 1; bases outside the gene matches: 7. The CDR3 loop spans 17 amino acids. In germline, CDR1 is SGDLS, CDR2 YYNGEE. CDR3 sequence reads: CASSVGQGGTTQETQYF. CDR3 coding DNA: TGTGCCAGCAGCGTAGGACAGGGGGGTACAACCCAAGAGACCCAGTACTTC.

The rearrangement joins TRBV4-3 to TRBJ2-7; D gene ambiguous. The CDR3 is made up of 11 amino acids. V was clipped by 0 bases and J by 5 bases, with 2 bases between them. Germline assignment: CDR1 LGHNA and CDR2 YSLEER. CDR3 sequence reads: CASSQDDEQYF. The CDR3 DNA is TGCGCCAGCAGCCAAGACGACGAGCAGTACTTC.

This chain joins TRBV16 and TRBJ2-5, with 7 bases fitting TRBD2. Trimming removed 4 bases from V and 2 bases from J; junction bases left unmatched: 10. The CDR3 has 16 residues. Germline CDR1 KGHSY, CDR2 FQNENV. CDR3 region: CASSPIRGLRQETQYF. CDR3 sequence (DNA): TGTGCCAGCAGCCCCATAAGGGGACTACGGCAAGAGACCCAGTACTTC.

V and J are TRBV18 and TRBJ2-7, with 7 bases lining up with TRBD1. The CDR3 sequence is 14 residues long. Germline CDR1 and CDR2: KGHSH and LQKENI. J gave up 3 bases and V 3 bases, and 5 bases lay outside the gene matches. This CDR3 is CASSPYRGHYEQYF. The CDR3 DNA reads as TGTGCCAGCTCACCCTACAGGGGACACTACGAGCAGTACTTC. The full variable domain, completed using reference TRBV18 and TRBJ2-7, is NAGVMQNPRHLVRRRGQEARLRCSPMKGHSHVYWYRQLPEEGLKFMVYLQKENIIDESGMPKERFSAEFPKEGPSILRIQQVVRGDSAAYFCASSPYRGHYEQYFGPGTRLTVT.

DNA for the CDR3: TGTGCCAGCAGTGAAACTAGCGGGGGATTTTACGAGCAGTACTTC. It yields the protein CASSETSGGFYEQYF. The genes are TRBV6-1 and TRBJ2-7, with TRBD2 matching 11 bases. The CDR3 consists of 15 residues. With V trimmed by 2 bases and J by 4 bases, 4 bases remained unmatched. From germline, CDR1 is MNHNS and CDR2 SASEGT.

This clone was seen once. V and J are TRBV7-2 and TRBJ2-7, with 10 bases aligning to TRBD2. This CDR3 has 16 amino acids. J was trimmed by 2 bases and V by 1 base; bases with no gene match: 5. Per germline, CDR1 SGHTA and CDR2 FQGNSA. The CDR3 is CASSLGLAGDTYEQYF. The DNA for the CDR3 is TGTGCCAGCAGCTTAGGGCTAGCGGGAGACACCTACGAGCAGTACTTC.

This clone was detected only once. V usage is TRBV4-2 and J usage is TRBJ1-2; maybe TRBD1 (6 bases). From germline, CDR1 is LGHNA and CDR2 YNFKEQ. The CDR3 has 14 amino acids. Trimming took 3 bases from V and 4 from J, leaving 12 bases between them. CDR3 bases: TGTGCCAGCAGCCAGGACAGATCTAGCTATGGCTACACCTTC. This gives the protein CASSQDRSSYGYTF.

This clone was seen more than once but under ten times. The CDR3 bases are TGCGCCAGCAGCTTGAGGCCCCGGCAGGGCCCCGCCACTGAAGCTTTCTTT. It codes for CASSLRPRQGPATEAFF. The chain combines TRBV5-1 with TRBJ1-1; the D gene is possibly TRBD1 (5 bases). Germline V gene lookup returns CDR1 SGHRS and CDR2 YFSETQ. With 1 base removed from V and 4 bases from J, the gap between germline ends came to 20 bases. The CDR3 length is 17 residues. Full variable domain (remainder filled in from reference TRBV5-1 and TRBJ1-1): KAGVTQTPRYLIKTRGQQVTLSCSPISGHRSVSWYQQTPGQGLQFLFEYFSETQRNKGNFPGRFSGRQFSNSRSEMNVSTLELGDSALYLCASSLRPRQGPATEAFFGQGTRLTVV.

This clone has just one count. The chain is built from TRBV4-1 and TRBJ2-3, with D maybe TRBD2 (6 bases). The CDR3 sequence is 15 residues long. CDR1 is MGHRA and CDR2 is YSYEKL in the germline V gene. Trimming left V 4 bases short and J 8 bases short, with 19 bases between. In DNA, the CDR3 is TGCGCCAGCAGCCGTCTCCCCCTGGCCGGGGGTACGCAGTATTTT. It is translated as CASSRLPLAGGTQYF.

V usage is TRBV29-1 and J usage is TRBJ1-2, with no clear D. V gave up 4 bases and J gave up 0 bases, with 21 bases separating them. Germline V gene sequence: CDR1 SQVTM, CDR2 ANQGSEA. This CDR3 has 17 residues. The CDR3 DNA reads TGCAGCGTTGTCCCTCCCCCCGAGGCACCAGCTAACTATGGCTACACCTTC. Translating it yields CSVVPPPEAPANYGYTF.

This sequence joins TRBV28 and TRBJ2-7; 7 bases match TRBD1. The CDR3 extends over 14 amino acids. J was trimmed by 2 bases and V by 6 bases; bases with no gene match: 7. Germline V lookup: CDR1 MDHEN, CDR2 SYDVKM. The CDR3, as DNA: TGTGCCAGCAGACCTTGGGACAGTGCCTACGAGCAGTACTTC. The encoded protein is CASRPWDSAYEQYF.